Listed below are T cell receptor beta chains from one sample, sequenced in a study of shared clonotypes between healthy human individuals. Here immunoSEQ multiplex PCR was the method, and the copy in TCRdb shows in-frame clones only, minus some. In the table there are about 2.4 million clones, roughly 93% of which are singletons. Sequenced input: naive CD4+ T cells from PBMCs. These receptors all come from a man aged 18-30 years in good health. Some clones in this sample may be carry-over from other donors' samples. The conserved cysteine and the conserved F or W are not part of the CDR3 here. For some rows the clone size is stated as once, few or many, or as a class when expanded; others skip it.

clone_size: NA
v_call: TRBV4-1
cdr3_aa: ASSPPGQDRVNEQY

clone_size: NA
v_call: TRBV5-4
cdr3_aa: ASSLISGRSYNEQF

clone_size: NA
v_call: TRBV7-2
cdr3_aa: ASSYPTGWETQY

clone_size: NA
v_call: TRBV13
cdr3_aa: ASSFGGQGDNFNYGYT

clone_size: NA
v_call: TRBV6-4
cdr3_aa: ATKPESGANVLT

clone_size: few
v_call: TRBV20-1
cdr3_aa: SIGRTEAF

clone_size: NA
v_call: TRBV27
cdr3_aa: ASRPNSLLAPTYEQY

clone_size: NA
v_call: TRBV5-1
cdr3_aa: ASSSQGSDTQY

clone_size: NA
v_call: TRBV11-3
cdr3_aa: ASSLVSSGAGELF

clone_size: NA
v_call: TRBV7-8
cdr3_aa: ASSLEFSGRANTEAF

clone_size: NA
v_call: TRBV28
cdr3_aa: ASSPGGYGYT

clone_size: NA
v_call: TRBV4-3
cdr3_aa: ASSQGVRGATNEKLF

clone_size: NA
v_call: TRBV19
cdr3_aa: ASSRGRGPNSNTGELF

clone_size: NA
v_call: TRBV15
cdr3_aa: ATSRAGQDTQY

clone_size: NA
v_call: TRBV28
cdr3_aa: ASSFSGGTYEQY

clone_size: NA
v_call: TRBV9
cdr3_aa: ASSVMAGSMNTEAF

clone_size: NA
v_call: TRBV6-6
cdr3_aa: ASRSKGGGGNQPQH

clone_size: NA
v_call: TRBV19
cdr3_aa: ASSSGPIWGPGQPQH

clone_size: NA
v_call: TRBV25-1
cdr3_aa: ASSRYLAGAEQY

clone_size: once
v_call: TRBV18
cdr3_aa: ASSPQLAENTGELF

clone_size: NA
v_call: TRBV5-1
cdr3_aa: ASSLAGQGATEAF

clone_size: NA
v_call: TRBV27
cdr3_aa: VSSPTTGRGGYT

clone_size: NA
v_call: TRBV6-1
cdr3_aa: ASSEWDGGLYGYT

clone_size: NA
v_call: TRBV5-1
cdr3_aa: ASSLVSVAYEQY

clone_size: few
v_call: TRBV7-3
cdr3_aa: ASSLRGGREAGELF

clone_size: NA
v_call: TRBV21-1
cdr3_aa: ASSKGGRSATNEKLF

clone_size: NA
v_call: TRBV2
cdr3_aa: ASSRDSKLGD

clone_size: NA
v_call: TRBV7-3
cdr3_aa: ASSPNPAGGGEQF

clone_size: NA
v_call: TRBV5-1
cdr3_aa: ASSLGPSSYNEQF

clone_size: NA
v_call: TRBV11-2
cdr3_aa: ASSQRVTYEQY

clone_size: NA
v_call: TRBV4-1
cdr3_aa: ASSQVSSLAAYTPYYEQY

clone_size: NA
v_call: TRBV10-3
cdr3_aa: AISGGRNTGELF

clone_size: NA
v_call: TRBV5-1
cdr3_aa: ASSPTTGRDTEAF

clone_size: NA
v_call: TRBV6-1
cdr3_aa: ASSAPGGGNNEQF

clone_size: once
v_call: TRBV10-3
cdr3_aa: ASRGAGAAYEQY

clone_size: NA
v_call: TRBV28
cdr3_aa: ASSIPTGRNQPQH

clone_size: NA
v_call: TRBV5-1
cdr3_aa: ASSPGTSGPTEQF

clone_size: NA
v_call: TRBV5-1
cdr3_aa: ASSLGQGVSSDTQY

clone_size: NA
v_call: TRBV5-1
cdr3_aa: ASSLVSGVNTEAF

clone_size: NA
v_call: TRBV5-4
cdr3_aa: ASSRGQGSGNTIY

clone_size: NA
v_call: TRBV13
cdr3_aa: ASSHRQQSNTEAF

clone_size: NA
v_call: TRBV19
cdr3_aa: ASSRDRVGEQY

clone_size: once
v_call: TRBV4-3
cdr3_aa: ASSQVREGEQY

clone_size: NA
v_call: TRBV5-6
cdr3_aa: ASSPGGTSPGELF

clone_size: once
v_call: TRBV4-1
cdr3_aa: ASSPERQSYSNQPQH

clone_size: NA
v_call: TRBV4-3
cdr3_aa: ASSQDWGTEEGTGELF

clone_size: NA
v_call: TRBV4-2
cdr3_aa: ASSPERVGHNEQF

clone_size: NA
v_call: TRBV5-5
cdr3_aa: ASSFGSGNTGELF

clone_size: NA
v_call: TRBV5-1
cdr3_aa: ASRSRQGLGEKLF

clone_size: NA
v_call: TRBV21-1
cdr3_aa: ASSKSGMSNSGANVLT

clone_size: NA
v_call: TRBV28
cdr3_aa: ASSLFDEQF

clone_size: NA
v_call: TRBV5-1
cdr3_aa: ASSFRTSGRSGTSSYEQY

clone_size: NA
v_call: TRBV11-2
cdr3_aa: ASSRTSGSPGELF